These 21 T cell receptor beta chains originate from one sample sequenced in a study of graft-versus-host responses after intestinal transplantation. Sequencing was performed with immunoSEQ multiplex PCR; in TCRdb, only in-frame clones are kept and a portion is missing. The profile shows tens of thousands of clones, roughly nine tenths of them singletons. This material consisted of PBMCs, taken more than 64 days after intestinal transplantation. The source of these receptors is a human patient who received an intestinal transplant, so some T cells may come from the graft donor.

V and J are TRBV4-3 and TRBJ1-1; 7 bases agree with TRBD1. J lost 11 bases, V lost 0 bases, and 21 bases had no gene match. CDR3 size: 18 residues. Germline V gene lookup returns CDR1 LGHNA and CDR2 YSLEER. The CDR3 protein is CASSQDTQQGQSNPSAFF. The CDR3 region has the DNA TGCGCCAGCAGCCAAGATACCCAACAGGGACAGAGTAACCCGAGTGCTTTCTTT.

The chain uses TRBV27 and TRBJ2-7; TRBD1 aligns across 7 bases. The CDR3 consists of 14 residues. V shed 2 bases, J shed 5 bases, and the junction held 6 bases outside the gene matches. Germline V gene data show CDR1 as MNHEY and CDR2 as SMNVEV (reference sequence). CDR3 DNA: TGTGCCAGCAGTTTAAACAGGGGATCCCACGAGCAGTACTTC. This translates into CASSLNRGSHEQYF.

This chain joins TRBV7-9 and TRBJ1-1; D remains unclear. V gave up 3 bases and J gave up 4 bases, with 3 bases separating them. The length of the CDR3 is 11 residues. Germline V gene data show CDR1 as SEHNR and CDR2 as FQNEAQ (reference sequence). CDR3 DNA: TGTGCCAGCAGCTTGGGCACTGAAGCTTTCTTT. Translation gives CASSLGTEAFF.

This clone was seen a single time. The chain joins TRBV9 to TRBJ2-5; 7 bases are shared with TRBD2. The CDR3 runs 15 residues. V shed 4 bases, J shed 5 bases, and the junction held 11 bases outside the gene matches. Germline CDR1 and CDR2: SGDLS and YYNGEE. DNA of the CDR3: TGTGCCAGCAGCACGCGAGGAGGGGAGGGGGAGACCCAGTACTTC. Translation gives CASSTRGGEGETQYF. The full variable domain, with the rest looked up from reference TRBV9 and TRBJ2-5, is DSGVTQTPKHLITATGQRVTLRCSPRSGDLSVYWYQQSLDQGLQFLIQYYNGEERAKGNILERFSAQQFPDLHSELNLSSLELGDSALYFCASSTRGGEGETQYFGPGTRLLVL.

This clone appeared a single time. The chain recombines TRBV5-1 with TRBJ1-2; D unclear. In germline, CDR1 is SGHRS, CDR2 YFSETQ. Trimming removed 0 bases from V and 1 base from J, with 4 bases in between. There are 13 residues in the CDR3. The chain's CDR3 is CASSLAVNYGYTF. CDR3 DNA sequence: TGCGCCAGCAGCTTGGCCGTTAACTATGGCTACACCTTC.

The CDR3 DNA reads as TGTGCCAGCAGCTTAAAGGGTTACACAGATACGCAGTATTTT. Its protein product is CASSLKGYTDTQYF. This chain links TRBV7-2 with TRBJ2-3; D gene uncertain. V lost 2 bases and J lost 2, with 8 bases in between. Germline lookup yields CDR1 SGHTA and CDR2 FQGNSA. The CDR3 loop spans 14 amino acids.

This clone has more than one count but fewer than ten. The chain joins TRBV7-2 to TRBJ2-2; 9 nucleotides agree with TRBD2. Germline-derived CDR1 and CDR2 are SGHTA and FQGNSA. The CDR3 totals 19 residues. After removal of 1 base from V and 3 bases from J, the junction contained 12 bases not matched to a gene. CDR3 amino acids: CASSLGAAGGLMYTGELFF. The CDR3 DNA reads as TGTGCCAGCAGCTTAGGAGCGGCGGGGGGGCTAATGTACACCGGGGAGCTGTTTTTT.

The CDR3 DNA reads as TGTGCCAGCAGTGATGAGTGGGACGGACGAAATGAAAAACTGTTTTTT. Its protein product is CASSDEWDGRNEKLFF. This chain links TRBV2 with TRBJ1-4; D is perhaps TRBD1 (5 bases). Trimming removed 3 bases from V and 5 bases from J, with 16 bases in between. The CDR3 extends over 16 amino acids. Germline lookup yields CDR1 SNHLY and CDR2 FYNNEI.

The rearrangement links TRBV27 to TRBJ2-3; the D is unclear. Germline CDR1 reads MNHEY; CDR2 reads SMNVEV (reference sequence). This CDR3 region has 13 residues. Trimming stripped 5 bases from V and 7 bases from J, with 13 bases between. CDR3: CASSHGPSYTQYF. The CDR3 nucleotides read TGTGCCAGCAGTCACGGACCCAGCTATACGCAGTATTTT.

There are a few counts of this clone. This chain uses TRBV10-3 with TRBJ2-4; possibly TRBD1 or TRBD2 for D (5 bases each). This CDR3 has 11 amino acids. Germline V CDR1 and CDR2: ENHRY, SYGVKD. The V gene lost 10 bases and the J gene lost 6 bases, with 10 bases spanning the gap. Written as DNA, the CDR3 is TGTGCCACCCGGGACGGAAACATTCAGTACTTC. Its translation: CATRDGNIQYF.

CDR3 sequence: CASSYSYEQYF. CDR3 nucleotide sequence: TGTGCCAGCAGCTACTCCTACGAGCAGTACTTC. This chain links TRBV11-3 with TRBJ2-7; D gene ambiguous. V lost 4 bases and J 0 bases, leaving 1 base between the germline ends. The CDR3 runs to 11 residues. Germline assignment: CDR1 SGHNT and CDR2 YENEEA.

This chain uses TRBV12-5 with TRBJ2-7; perhaps TRBD1 as D (6 bases). Looked up from germline, CDR1 is LGHNT and CDR2 is FRNRAP. Deletions cut 2 bases from V and 6 bases from J, with 11 bases between. The CDR3 loop spans 13 amino acids. CDR3 sequence: CASGLSTGSEQYF. CDR3 in DNA: TGTGCTAGTGGTTTGTCCACAGGGTCCGAGCAGTACTTC.

This clone came up once. The V and J genes are TRBV29-1 and TRBJ2-5; 7 nucleotides agree with TRBD2. The germline V gene encodes CDR1 SQVTM and CDR2 ANQGSEA. The CDR3 sequence is 16 residues long. V lost 4 bases and J lost 4; bases outside the gene matches: 15. The CDR3 bases are TGCAGCGTTGGCCTGGGGGGGAGGGAGTGGTTAGAGACCCAGTACTTC. It is translated as CSVGLGGREWLETQYF.

The J gene is TRBJ2-1, the V gene TRBV19; TRBD1 matches at 7 bases. The V and J ends lost 6 bases and 0 bases, in that order; junction bases with no gene match: 5. CDR3 length equals 15 residues. Looked up from germline, CDR1 is LNHDA and CDR2 is SQIVND (reference sequence). CDR3 nucleotides: TGTGCCAGTAGCCTCGGACAGGACTCCTACAATGAGCAGTTCTTC. Amino acids: CASSLGQDSYNEQFF.

This sequence joins TRBV27 and TRBJ2-2; possible D gene TRBD1, 6 bases. Germline CDR1 MNHEY, CDR2 SMNVEV (reference sequence). Between the trimmed V and J ends, which lost 3 bases and 0 bases, there was a span of 11 bases. The CDR3 spans 16 residues. The CDR3 spells CASSFIGGSNTGELFF. Here the CDR3 DNA reads TGTGCCAGCAGTTTTATAGGGGGTTCGAACACCGGGGAGCTGTTTTTT.

The gene calls are TRBV7-2 and TRBJ2-3, with D possibly TRBD1 on 5 matching bases. The CDR3 runs to 16 residues. Germline lookup yields CDR1 SGHTA and CDR2 FQGNSA. V gave up 1 base and J gave up 2 bases, with 13 bases separating them. CDR3 loop: CASSLEGVSITDTQYF. Here the CDR3 DNA reads TGTGCCAGCAGCTTAGAAGGGGTATCGATCACAGATACGCAGTATTTT.

The rearrangement links TRBV7-9 to TRBJ2-5, with 8 nucleotides matching TRBD1. The better agreement between TRBJ2-7 and the DNA end casts doubt on the J call. There are 14 residues in the CDR3. Germline loops: CDR1 SEHNR, CDR2 FQNEAQ (reference sequence). CDR3: CASSLQGASYEQYF. CDR3 in DNA: TGTGCCAGCAGCTTACAGGGGGCATCCTACGAGCAGTACTTC.

The CDR3 sequence is CAWNGGAGLNTEAFF. The CDR3 nucleotides read TGTGCCTGGAACGGGGGCGCAGGGTTGAACACTGAAGCTTTCTTT. This chain links TRBV30 with TRBJ1-1; D possibly corresponds to TRBD1 (6 bases). V was cut by 4 bases and J by 0 bases, with 15 bases left in between. Looked up from germline, CDR1 is GTSNPN and CDR2 is SVGIG (reference sequence). The CDR3 runs to 15 residues.

The V call is TRBV29-1, the J call TRBJ2-7; 9 bases fit TRBD1. J was trimmed by 0 bases and V by 5 bases; bases with no gene match: 8. CDR3 length: 15 residues. Germline CDR1 reads SQVTM; CDR2 reads ANQGSEA. The CDR3 DNA is TGCAGCGTTCACCCAACAGGGGGCGACTCCTACGAGCAGTACTTC. This translates into CSVHPTGGDSYEQYF.

This clone came up a few times. J is TRBJ2-7 and V is TRBV10-3; D may be TRBD1 (6 bases). The CDR3 extends over 13 amino acids. CDR1 ENHRY and CDR2 SYGVKD come from the germline V gene. V was shortened by 2 bases and J by 7 bases, with 12 bases between the two germline ends. The CDR3: CAISENRVGEQYF. For the CDR3, the DNA is TGTGCCATCAGTGAGAACAGGGTAGGGGAGCAGTACTTC.

The V gene is TRBV19, the J gene TRBJ1-5, with D uncertain. V shed 9 bases and J shed 0 bases, with 15 bases lying between them. The V gene's germline CDR1 is LNHDA and CDR2 SQIVND (reference sequence). CDR3 length: 15 amino acids. In DNA form, the CDR3 reads TGTGCCAGCAGACCCGGAGTATTTAGCAATCAGCCCCAGCATTTT. Residues: CASRPGVFSNQPQHF.